A single sample is the source of the 20 T cell receptor beta chains below, sequenced in a study of blood T cell repertoires in COVID-19. Here immunoSEQ multiplex PCR was the method, and the copy in TCRdb shows in-frame clones only, minus some. The table lists approximately 200,000 clones, roughly 80% of them singletons. Sequencing was carried out using peripheral blood. The origin of the receptors is a woman at least 80 years old with COVID-19, enrolled during active disease.

This chain links TRBV19 with TRBJ1-5, with 11 positions matching TRBD1. This CDR3 comprises 15 residues. J gave up 7 bases and V 7 bases, and 9 bases lay outside the gene matches. Looked up from germline, CDR1 is LNHDA and CDR2 is SQIVND (reference sequence). The CDR3 nucleotides are TGTGCCAGTACTGAGGACAGGGGGCTAGGACAGCCCCAGCATTTT. Amino acid sequence: CASTEDRGLGQPQHF.

V usage is TRBV5-8 and J usage is TRBJ2-2; 11 bases map to TRBD2. With V trimmed by 3 bases and J by 4 bases, 8 bases remained unmatched. The CDR3 spans 17 residues. Germline lookup yields CDR1 SGHTS and CDR2 YDEGEE. This CDR3 is CASSSRLTSGTTGELFF. The DNA for the CDR3 is TGTGCCAGCAGCTCTAGGTTGACTAGCGGGACCACCGGGGAGCTGTTTTTT. The variable domain in full, with the rest retrieved from reference TRBV5-8 and TRBJ2-2, is EAGVTQSPTHLIKTRGQQATLRCSPISGHTSVYWYQQALGLGLQFLLWYDEGEERNRGNFPPRFSGRQFPNYSSELNVNALELEDSALYLCASSSRLTSGTTGELFFGEGSRLTVL.

V is TRBV5-6 and J is TRBJ1-6; TRBD1 aligns across 8 bases. Germline CDR1 is SGHDT and CDR2 is YYEEEE. CDR3 length: 15 amino acids. V lost 5 bases and J lost 8; bases outside the gene matches: 9. The CDR3 sequence is CASSKWRTGYSPLHF. DNA for the CDR3: TGTGCCAGCAGTAAATGGCGGACAGGGTATTCACCCCTCCACTTT.

This CDR3 is CASSVAEDSSYNEQFF. DNA of the CDR3: TGTGCCAGCAGCGTAGCTGAGGATAGCTCCTACAATGAGCAGTTCTTC. The chain joins TRBV9 to TRBJ2-1; no clear D gene. Trimming removed 0 bases from V and 0 bases from J, with 10 bases in between. The CDR3 covers 16 residues. Germline assignment: CDR1 SGDLS and CDR2 YYNGEE.

The rearrangement joins TRBV5-4 to TRBJ2-3; D perhaps matches TRBD2 (6 bases). The CDR3 length is 14 residues. Germline CDR1 is SGHNT and CDR2 is YYREEE (reference sequence). V was shortened by 3 bases and J by 2 bases, with 10 bases between the two germline ends. CDR3 nucleotides: TGTGCCAGCAGCTCTCCGGGACTCACAGATACGCAGTATTTT. Encoded protein: CASSSPGLTDTQYF.

V usage is TRBV10-2 and J usage is TRBJ2-5; weak D call: TRBD2 (7 bases). The germline V gene has CDR1 WSHSY and CDR2 SAAADI. CDR3 size: 16 residues. V was cut by 4 bases and J by 5 bases, with 20 bases left in between. The CDR3 region is CASSGSRRGGWETQYF. The CDR3 nucleotides read TGCGCCAGCAGTGGTTCCCGGAGGGGGGGTTGGGAGACCCAGTACTTC.

The rearrangement joins TRBV2 to TRBJ1-2; D unresolved. This CDR3 contains 12 residues. The germline V and J ends were trimmed by 7 bases and 7 bases, with 13 bases remaining between them. Per germline, CDR1 SNHLY and CDR2 FYNNEI. CDR3 nucleotide sequence: TGTGCCAGCAATCCCGGGATAGGTGGCTACACCTTC. The encoded protein is CASNPGIGGYTF. The complete variable domain, with remaining parts taken from reference TRBV2 and TRBJ1-2, reads EPEVTQTPSHQVTQMGQEVILRCVPISNHLYFYWYRQILGQKVEFLVSFYNNEISEKSEIFDDQFSVERPDGSNFTLKIRSTKLEDSAMYFCASNPGIGGYTFGSGTRLTVV.

This clone was seen only a few times. This chain connects TRBV5-4 to TRBJ1-2; D is possibly TRBD1 (5 bases). The CDR3 consists of 15 residues. V was trimmed by 5 bases and J by 0 bases, leaving 14 bases between them. Germline values: CDR1 SGHNT, CDR2 YYREEE (reference sequence). CDR3 in DNA: TGTGCCAGCAGTCCTCTAGGGGAGGCTAACTATGGCTACACCTTC. Translated, it gives CASSPLGEANYGYTF.

V is TRBV9 and J is TRBJ2-5, with 9 bases identical to TRBD1. CDR3 length equals 17 residues. With 3 bases clipped from V and 1 base from J, the junction kept 10 bases outside the gene matches. The germline V gene encodes CDR1 SGDLS and CDR2 YYNGEE. The CDR3 DNA reads TGTGCCAGCAGCGCGGGAACCGGGACAGGGACCCAAGAGACCCAGTACTTC. This gives the protein CASSAGTGTGTQETQYF. Looking up the rest from reference TRBV9 and TRBJ2-5 gives the full variable domain: DSGVTQTPKHLITATGQRVTLRCSPRSGDLSVYWYQQSLDQGLQFLIQYYNGEERAKGNILERFSAQQFPDLHSELNLSSLELGDSALYFCASSAGTGTGTQETQYFGPGTRLLVL.

This chain connects TRBV6-6 to TRBJ1-2; D is uncertain. Trimming shortened V by 4 bases and J by 3 bases, and 12 bases separated the two germline ends. The germline V gene encodes CDR1 MNHNY and CDR2 SVGAGI (reference sequence). The CDR3 is made up of 14 amino acids. The CDR3 region has the DNA TGTGCCAGCAGTTTACAGACCCGAGACTATGGCTACACCTTC. Residues: CASSLQTRDYGYTF.

The genes are TRBV7-2 and TRBJ1-1; D not resolved. Germline V gives CDR1 SGHTA, CDR2 FQGNSA. V was trimmed by 4 bases and J by 3 bases, leaving 9 bases between them. The CDR3 runs 13 residues. The DNA of the CDR3 is TGTGCCAGCAGCTCCGACACCTACACTGAAGCTTTCTTT. Translated: CASSSDTYTEAFF.

The gene calls are TRBV21-1 and TRBJ2-1; TRBD1, the table's D call, was not compared with the DNA. TRBV21-1 is a pseudogene. The CDR3 is 18 amino acids. In DNA, the CDR3 is TGTGCCAGCACCCTAAAAGACAGGGGGCGGCCAATTCGCTATGAGCAGTTCTTC. This codes for CASTLKDRGRPIRYEQFF.

This clone appeared once. This rearrangement joins TRBV11-2 to TRBJ2-3; no reliable D call. The CDR3 sequence is 12 residues long. V was trimmed by 0 bases and J by 14 bases, leaving 12 bases between them. Germline CDR1 SGHAT, CDR2 FQNNGV. The CDR3 DNA sequence: TGTGCCAGCAGCTTAGACTTCTCGAGTGGGTATTTT. Its translation: CASSLDFSSGYF.

The chain has TRBV28 and TRBJ1-5, with a possible D match to TRBD1 (5 bases). The germline CDR1 and CDR2 sequences are MDHEN and SYDVKM. The CDR3 covers 15 residues. V was cut by 6 bases and J by 1 base, with 13 bases left in between. The CDR3 region is CASRPLGGSNQPQHF. The CDR3, as DNA: TGTGCCAGCAGACCCCTCGGGGGAAGCAATCAGCCCCAGCATTTT.

This clone was recorded only once. V gene TRBV6-5 combines with J gene TRBJ2-3; D might be TRBD1 (6 bases). V lost 7 bases and J lost 7, with 15 bases in between. Germline CDR1 reads MNHEY; CDR2 reads SVGAGI. The length of the CDR3 is 13 residues. In DNA form, the CDR3 reads TGTGCCAGCAAACAGGGCCTCCGGAATACGCAGTATTTT. Its protein is CASKQGLRNTQYF.

The chain joins TRBV5-3 to TRBJ1-5; D remains ambiguous. Being an ORF, TRBV5-3 has a function that is uncertain. Trimming removed 0 bases at V and 6 bases at J, with 13 bases between. The CDR3 length is 15 residues. DNA for the CDR3: TGTGCCAGAAGCTTGGGGGAGGGTAGCGCTCAGCCCCAGCATTTT. This codes for CARSLGEGSAQPQHF.

The chain combines TRBV11-2 with TRBJ2-2; possibly TRBD2 for D (6 bases). Looked up from germline, CDR1 is SGHAT and CDR2 is FQNNGV. CDR3 length: 14 amino acids. Deletions cut 6 bases from V and 5 bases from J, with 13 bases between. The CDR3 DNA is TGTGCCAGCAGTTCTCGCGGGACTACCGGGGAGCTGTTTTTT. It is translated as CASSSRGTTGELFF.

Notes on this clone: Other DNA sequences in the sample encode the same CDR3. V and J are TRBV19 and TRBJ2-7; 9 bases match TRBD1. Losses at the gene ends were 4 bases for V and 4 bases for J; bases not matched to a gene: 2. Germline V CDR1 and CDR2: LNHDA, SQIVND (reference sequence). The CDR3 contains 13 residues. The CDR3 bases are TGTGCCAGTAGTACCGGACAGGGGTACGAGCAGTACTTC. Protein product: CASSTGQGYEQYF.

The chain links TRBV27 to TRBJ2-7; D is uncertain. The V gene lost 2 bases and the J gene lost 0 bases, with 11 bases spanning the gap. The CDR3 length is 15 residues. Looked up from germline, CDR1 is MNHEY and CDR2 is SMNVEV (reference sequence). CDR3 amino acids: CASSLVAESSYEQYF. In nucleotides, the CDR3 is TGTGCCAGCAGTTTAGTTGCCGAGAGCTCCTACGAGCAGTACTTC.

The chain has TRBV9 and TRBJ1-2; a weak D match, TRBD1 (6 bases). The V end was cut by 0 bases, the J end by 7 bases, with 16 bases between. Looked up from germline, CDR1 is SGDLS and CDR2 is YYNGEE. The CDR3 runs to 15 residues. The CDR3: CASSVAGRGPSGYTF. CDR3 nucleotides: TGTGCCAGCAGCGTAGCTGGCAGGGGCCCTTCTGGCTACACCTTC.